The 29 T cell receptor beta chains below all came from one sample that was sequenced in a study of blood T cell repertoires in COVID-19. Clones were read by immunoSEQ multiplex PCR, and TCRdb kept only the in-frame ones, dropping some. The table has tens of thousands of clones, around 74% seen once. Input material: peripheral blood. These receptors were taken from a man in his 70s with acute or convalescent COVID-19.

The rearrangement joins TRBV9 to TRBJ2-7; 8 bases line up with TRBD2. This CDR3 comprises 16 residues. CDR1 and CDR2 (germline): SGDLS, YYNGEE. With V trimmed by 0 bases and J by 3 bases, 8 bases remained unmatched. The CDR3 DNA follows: TGTGCCAGCAGCGTAGGCGCGGGAGGTAACAGCTACGAGCAGTACTTC. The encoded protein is CASSVGAGGNSYEQYF.

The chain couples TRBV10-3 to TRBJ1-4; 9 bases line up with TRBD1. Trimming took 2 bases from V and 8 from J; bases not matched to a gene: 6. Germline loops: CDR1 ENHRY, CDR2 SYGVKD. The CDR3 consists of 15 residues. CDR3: CAISEPGQGTEKLFF. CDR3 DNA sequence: TGTGCCATCAGTGAGCCGGGACAGGGTACGGAAAAACTGTTTTTT.

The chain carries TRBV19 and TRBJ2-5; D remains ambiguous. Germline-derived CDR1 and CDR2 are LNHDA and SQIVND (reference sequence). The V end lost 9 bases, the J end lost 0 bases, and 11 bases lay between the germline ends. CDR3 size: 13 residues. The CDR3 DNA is TGTGCCAGCTCAGTCCATTACCAAGAGACCCAGTACTTC. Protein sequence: CASSVHYQETQYF.

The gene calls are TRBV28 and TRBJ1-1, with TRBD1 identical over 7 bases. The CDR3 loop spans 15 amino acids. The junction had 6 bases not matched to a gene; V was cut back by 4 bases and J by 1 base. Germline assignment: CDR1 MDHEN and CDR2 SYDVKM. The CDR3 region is CASSWGDRENTEAFF. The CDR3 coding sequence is TGTGCCAGCAGTTGGGGTGACAGGGAGAACACTGAAGCTTTCTTT.

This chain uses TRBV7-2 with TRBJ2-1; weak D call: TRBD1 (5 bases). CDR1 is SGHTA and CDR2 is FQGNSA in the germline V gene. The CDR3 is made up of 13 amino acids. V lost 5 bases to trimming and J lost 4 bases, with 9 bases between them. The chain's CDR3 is CASSTTVYNEQFF. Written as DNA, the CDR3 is TGTGCCAGCAGCACGACAGTATACAATGAGCAGTTCTTC.

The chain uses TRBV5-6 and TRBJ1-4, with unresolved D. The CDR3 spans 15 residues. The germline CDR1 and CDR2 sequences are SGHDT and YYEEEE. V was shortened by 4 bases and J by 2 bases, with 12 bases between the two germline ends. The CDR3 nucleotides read TGTGCCAGCAGCATAATGGAGGTGACTAATGAAAAACTGTTTTTT. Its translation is CASSIMEVTNEKLFF. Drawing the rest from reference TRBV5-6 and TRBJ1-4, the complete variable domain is DAGVTQSPTHLIKTRGQQVTLRCSPKSGHDTVSWYQQALGQGPQFIFQYYEEEERQRGNFPDRFSGHQFPNYSSELNVNALLLGDSALYLCASSIMEVTNEKLFFGSGTQLSVL.

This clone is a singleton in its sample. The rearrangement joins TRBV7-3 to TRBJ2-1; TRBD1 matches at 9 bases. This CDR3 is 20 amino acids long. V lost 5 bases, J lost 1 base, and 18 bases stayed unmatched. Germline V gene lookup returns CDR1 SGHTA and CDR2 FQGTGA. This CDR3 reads CASSTEPGTGRLPSYNEQFF. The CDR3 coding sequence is TGTGCCAGCAGCACCGAGCCCGGGACAGGGAGGCTACCTTCCTACAATGAGCAGTTCTTC. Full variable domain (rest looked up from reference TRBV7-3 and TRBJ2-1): GAGVSQTPSNKVTEKGKYVELRCDPISGHTALYWYRQSLGQGPEFLIYFQGTGAADDSGLPNDRFFAVRPEGSVSTLKIQRTERGDSAVYLCASSTEPGTGRLPSYNEQFFGPGTRLTVL.

The CDR3, as DNA: TGTGCCACCAGCAGAGTCCTAGCGGGAGGTGGAGAGCAGTTCTTC. Its translation: CATSRVLAGGGEQFF. J is TRBJ2-1 and V is TRBV15, with 11 positions matching TRBD2. CDR1 and CDR2 from the germline V gene are LNHNV and YYDKDF (reference sequence). V dropped 1 base and J dropped 10; count of bases not matched to a gene: 6. The CDR3 consists of 15 residues.

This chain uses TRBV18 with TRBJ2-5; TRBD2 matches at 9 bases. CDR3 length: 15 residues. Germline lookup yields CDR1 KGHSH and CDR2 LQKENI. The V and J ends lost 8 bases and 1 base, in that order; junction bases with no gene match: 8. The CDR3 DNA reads TGTGCCAGCGCCCAACTAGCGGGTATCCAAGAGACCCAGTACTTC. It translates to CASAQLAGIQETQYF.

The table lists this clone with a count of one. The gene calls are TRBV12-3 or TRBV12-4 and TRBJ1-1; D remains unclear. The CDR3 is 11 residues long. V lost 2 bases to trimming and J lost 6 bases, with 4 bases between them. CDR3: CASSLLSEAFF. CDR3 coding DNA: TGTGCCAGCAGTTTATTATCTGAAGCTTTCTTT.

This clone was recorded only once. The CDR3 coding sequence is TGTGCCAGCTCACCTAATCAAGAGACCCAGTACTTC. Translating it yields CASSPNQETQYF. The chain uses TRBV18 and TRBJ2-5; D gene unclear. This CDR3 comprises 12 residues. Per germline, CDR1 KGHSH and CDR2 LQKENI. V gave up 3 bases and J gave up 2 bases, with 4 bases separating them.

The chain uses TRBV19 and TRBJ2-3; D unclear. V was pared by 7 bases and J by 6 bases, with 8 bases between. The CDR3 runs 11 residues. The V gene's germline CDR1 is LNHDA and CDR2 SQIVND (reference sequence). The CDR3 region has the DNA TGTGCCAGTAAGAGGCACGATACGCAGTATTTT. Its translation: CASKRHDTQYF.

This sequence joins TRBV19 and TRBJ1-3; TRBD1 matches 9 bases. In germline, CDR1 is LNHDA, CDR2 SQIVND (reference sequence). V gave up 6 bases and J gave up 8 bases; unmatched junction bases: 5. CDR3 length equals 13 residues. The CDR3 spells CASRHRGHDTIYF. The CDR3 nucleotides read TGTGCCAGTAGACACAGGGGGCATGACACCATATATTTT.

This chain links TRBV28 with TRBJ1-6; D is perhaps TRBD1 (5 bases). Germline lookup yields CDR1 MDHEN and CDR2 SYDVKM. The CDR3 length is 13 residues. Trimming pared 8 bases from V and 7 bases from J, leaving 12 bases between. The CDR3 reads CASRLTDNSPLHF. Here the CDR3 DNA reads TGTGCCAGCCGCCTGACAGACAATTCACCCCTCCACTTT.

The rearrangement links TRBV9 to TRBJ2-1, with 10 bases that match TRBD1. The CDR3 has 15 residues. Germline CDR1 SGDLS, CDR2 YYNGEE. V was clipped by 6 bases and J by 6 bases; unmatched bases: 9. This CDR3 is CASTRGTGAGNEQFF. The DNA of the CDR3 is TGTGCCAGCACCCGGGGGACAGGGGCAGGCAATGAGCAGTTCTTC.

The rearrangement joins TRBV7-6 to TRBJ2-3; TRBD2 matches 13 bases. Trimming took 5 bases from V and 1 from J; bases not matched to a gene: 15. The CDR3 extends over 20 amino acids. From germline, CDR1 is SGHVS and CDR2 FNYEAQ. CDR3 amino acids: CASSRWGETSGRRGTDTQYF. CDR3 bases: TGTGCCAGCAGCAGGTGGGGGGAGACTAGCGGGAGGCGGGGCACAGATACGCAGTATTTT.

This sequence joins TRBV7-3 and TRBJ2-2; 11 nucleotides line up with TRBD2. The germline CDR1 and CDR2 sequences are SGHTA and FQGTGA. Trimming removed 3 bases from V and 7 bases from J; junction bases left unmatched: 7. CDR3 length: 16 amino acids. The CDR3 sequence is CASSLATSGNGGELFF. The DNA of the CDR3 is TGTGCCAGCAGCTTGGCGACTAGCGGGAACGGCGGGGAGCTGTTTTTT.

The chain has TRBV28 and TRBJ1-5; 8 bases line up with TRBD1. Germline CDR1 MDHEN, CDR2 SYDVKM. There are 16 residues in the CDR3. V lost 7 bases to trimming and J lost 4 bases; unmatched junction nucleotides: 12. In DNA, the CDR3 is TGTGCCAGCACCCAAATGGGACAGGCTTTTAATCAGCCCCAGCATTTT. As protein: CASTQMGQAFNQPQHF.

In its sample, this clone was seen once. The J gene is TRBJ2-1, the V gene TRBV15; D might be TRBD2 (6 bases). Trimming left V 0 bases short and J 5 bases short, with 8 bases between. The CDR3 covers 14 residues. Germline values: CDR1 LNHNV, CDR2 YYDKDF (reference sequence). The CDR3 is CATSREGLNNEQFF. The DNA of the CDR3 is TGTGCCACCAGCAGAGAGGGACTGAACAATGAGCAGTTCTTC.

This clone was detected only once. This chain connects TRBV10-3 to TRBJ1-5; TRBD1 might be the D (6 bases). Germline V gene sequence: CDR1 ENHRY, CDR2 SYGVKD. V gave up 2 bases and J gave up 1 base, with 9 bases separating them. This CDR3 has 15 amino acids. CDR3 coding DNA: TGTGCCATCAGTGAGCACGGACAGAGCAATCAGCCCCAGCATTTT. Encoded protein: CAISEHGQSNQPQHF.

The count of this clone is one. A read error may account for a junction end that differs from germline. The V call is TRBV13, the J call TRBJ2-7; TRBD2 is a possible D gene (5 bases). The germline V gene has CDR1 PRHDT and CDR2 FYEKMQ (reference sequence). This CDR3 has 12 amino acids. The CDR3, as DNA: TGTGCCAGCAGCTTAGGCCGGCAACCGGGAAGCTTC. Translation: CASSLGRQPGSF.

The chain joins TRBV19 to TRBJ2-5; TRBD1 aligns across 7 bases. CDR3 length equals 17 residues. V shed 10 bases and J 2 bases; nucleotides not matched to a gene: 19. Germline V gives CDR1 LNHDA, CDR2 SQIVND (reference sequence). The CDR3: CATTKTGRNWGQETQYF. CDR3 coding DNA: TGTGCCACTACTAAGACAGGGAGAAATTGGGGGCAAGAGACCCAGTACTTC.

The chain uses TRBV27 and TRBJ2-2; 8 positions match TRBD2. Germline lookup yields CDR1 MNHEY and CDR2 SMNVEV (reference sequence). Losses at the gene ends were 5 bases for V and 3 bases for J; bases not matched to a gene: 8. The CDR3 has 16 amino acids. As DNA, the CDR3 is TGTGCCAGCAGTCCCAGGCGGGAGGTACACACCGGGGAGCTGTTTTTT. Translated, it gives CASSPRREVHTGELFF.

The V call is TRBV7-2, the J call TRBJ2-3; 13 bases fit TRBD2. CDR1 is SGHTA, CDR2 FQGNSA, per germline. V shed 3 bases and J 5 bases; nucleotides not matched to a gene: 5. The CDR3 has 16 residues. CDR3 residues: CASSFWTSGSLDTQYF. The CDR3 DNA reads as TGTGCCAGCAGCTTCTGGACTAGCGGGAGTTTAGATACGCAGTATTTT.

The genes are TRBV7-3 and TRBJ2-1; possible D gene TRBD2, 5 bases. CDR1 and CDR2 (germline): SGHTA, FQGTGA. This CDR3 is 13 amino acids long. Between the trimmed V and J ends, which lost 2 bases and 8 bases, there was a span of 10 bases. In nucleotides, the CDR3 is TGTGCCAGCAGCTTAGCGGGTCGCGATGAGCAGTTCTTC. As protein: CASSLAGRDEQFF. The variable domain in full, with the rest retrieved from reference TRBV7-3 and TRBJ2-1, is GAGVSQTPSNKVTEKGKYVELRCDPISGHTALYWYRQSLGQGPEFLIYFQGTGAADDSGLPNDRFFAVRPEGSVSTLKIQRTERGDSAVYLCASSLAGRDEQFFGPGTRLTVL.

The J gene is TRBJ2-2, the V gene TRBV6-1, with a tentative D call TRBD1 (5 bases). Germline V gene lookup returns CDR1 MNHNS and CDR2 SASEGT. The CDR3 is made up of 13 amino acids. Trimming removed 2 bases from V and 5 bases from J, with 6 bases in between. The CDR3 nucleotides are TGTGCCAGCAGTGAATCAGGGACCGGGGAGCTGTTTTTT. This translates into CASSESGTGELFF.

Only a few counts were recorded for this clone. The CDR3 DNA follows: TGTGCCAGCAGCTTACTAGCGGGAGGGCCGGAGACCCAGTACTTC. It specifies CASSLLAGGPETQYF. The genes are TRBV11-1 and TRBJ2-5, with TRBD2 matching over 12 bases. Germline CDR1 and CDR2: SGHAT and FQDESV (reference sequence). The CDR3 length is 15 residues. V was pared by 2 bases and J by 5 bases, with 3 bases of the junction left unmatched.

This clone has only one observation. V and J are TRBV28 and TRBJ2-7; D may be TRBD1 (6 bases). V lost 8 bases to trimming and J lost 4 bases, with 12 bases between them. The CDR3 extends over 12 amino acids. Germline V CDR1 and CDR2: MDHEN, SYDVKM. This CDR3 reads CASFGQIYEQYF. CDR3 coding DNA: TGTGCCAGCTTCGGACAGATTTACGAGCAGTACTTC.

The CDR3: CASSLMSAEAFF. DNA of the CDR3: TGTGCCAGCAGCTTGATGTCCGCTGAAGCTTTCTTT. The chain couples TRBV5-6 to TRBJ1-1; no clear D gene. CDR1 and CDR2 from the germline V gene are SGHDT and YYEEEE. V was cut by 1 base and J by 6 bases, with 7 bases left in between. CDR3 length: 12 residues.